The following is a T cell receptor beta chain sequence with its context. The data are from a study of blood T cell repertoires in COVID-19. Study-level information: From the United States, Italy and Spain came samples of acute and convalescent COVID-19. The cDNA or gDNA used as material had been derived from T cells, B-cell-depleted T cells, or PBMCs.

Germline V gene sequence: CDR1 SGHTA, CDR2 FQGNSA. Trimming at V came to 5 bases and at J to 0 bases, leaving 9 bases not matched to a gene. This CDR3 has 17 amino acids. Per the original data handling: Amplification of reference gene primers was used by the study to estimate nucleated cell counts. Measured with immunoSEQ multiplex PCR; TCRdb has only the in-frame clones, and not every one. The DNA gave D and trimming, while V, J and clone size come from that table. The profile shows 150,000 to 200,000 clones, approximately 81% of them singletons. The chain joins TRBV7-2 to TRBJ2-3; the match to TRBD2 covers 9 bases. The sequenced material came from peripheral blood. The source of this sequence is a human donor with acute or convalescent COVID-19. The donor label of this sample is uncertain. The CDR3 DNA sequence: TGTGCCAGCAGCCCCCCGGGCGGGGGGGCGAGCACAGATACGCAGTATTTT. It codes for CASSPPGGGASTDTQYF.